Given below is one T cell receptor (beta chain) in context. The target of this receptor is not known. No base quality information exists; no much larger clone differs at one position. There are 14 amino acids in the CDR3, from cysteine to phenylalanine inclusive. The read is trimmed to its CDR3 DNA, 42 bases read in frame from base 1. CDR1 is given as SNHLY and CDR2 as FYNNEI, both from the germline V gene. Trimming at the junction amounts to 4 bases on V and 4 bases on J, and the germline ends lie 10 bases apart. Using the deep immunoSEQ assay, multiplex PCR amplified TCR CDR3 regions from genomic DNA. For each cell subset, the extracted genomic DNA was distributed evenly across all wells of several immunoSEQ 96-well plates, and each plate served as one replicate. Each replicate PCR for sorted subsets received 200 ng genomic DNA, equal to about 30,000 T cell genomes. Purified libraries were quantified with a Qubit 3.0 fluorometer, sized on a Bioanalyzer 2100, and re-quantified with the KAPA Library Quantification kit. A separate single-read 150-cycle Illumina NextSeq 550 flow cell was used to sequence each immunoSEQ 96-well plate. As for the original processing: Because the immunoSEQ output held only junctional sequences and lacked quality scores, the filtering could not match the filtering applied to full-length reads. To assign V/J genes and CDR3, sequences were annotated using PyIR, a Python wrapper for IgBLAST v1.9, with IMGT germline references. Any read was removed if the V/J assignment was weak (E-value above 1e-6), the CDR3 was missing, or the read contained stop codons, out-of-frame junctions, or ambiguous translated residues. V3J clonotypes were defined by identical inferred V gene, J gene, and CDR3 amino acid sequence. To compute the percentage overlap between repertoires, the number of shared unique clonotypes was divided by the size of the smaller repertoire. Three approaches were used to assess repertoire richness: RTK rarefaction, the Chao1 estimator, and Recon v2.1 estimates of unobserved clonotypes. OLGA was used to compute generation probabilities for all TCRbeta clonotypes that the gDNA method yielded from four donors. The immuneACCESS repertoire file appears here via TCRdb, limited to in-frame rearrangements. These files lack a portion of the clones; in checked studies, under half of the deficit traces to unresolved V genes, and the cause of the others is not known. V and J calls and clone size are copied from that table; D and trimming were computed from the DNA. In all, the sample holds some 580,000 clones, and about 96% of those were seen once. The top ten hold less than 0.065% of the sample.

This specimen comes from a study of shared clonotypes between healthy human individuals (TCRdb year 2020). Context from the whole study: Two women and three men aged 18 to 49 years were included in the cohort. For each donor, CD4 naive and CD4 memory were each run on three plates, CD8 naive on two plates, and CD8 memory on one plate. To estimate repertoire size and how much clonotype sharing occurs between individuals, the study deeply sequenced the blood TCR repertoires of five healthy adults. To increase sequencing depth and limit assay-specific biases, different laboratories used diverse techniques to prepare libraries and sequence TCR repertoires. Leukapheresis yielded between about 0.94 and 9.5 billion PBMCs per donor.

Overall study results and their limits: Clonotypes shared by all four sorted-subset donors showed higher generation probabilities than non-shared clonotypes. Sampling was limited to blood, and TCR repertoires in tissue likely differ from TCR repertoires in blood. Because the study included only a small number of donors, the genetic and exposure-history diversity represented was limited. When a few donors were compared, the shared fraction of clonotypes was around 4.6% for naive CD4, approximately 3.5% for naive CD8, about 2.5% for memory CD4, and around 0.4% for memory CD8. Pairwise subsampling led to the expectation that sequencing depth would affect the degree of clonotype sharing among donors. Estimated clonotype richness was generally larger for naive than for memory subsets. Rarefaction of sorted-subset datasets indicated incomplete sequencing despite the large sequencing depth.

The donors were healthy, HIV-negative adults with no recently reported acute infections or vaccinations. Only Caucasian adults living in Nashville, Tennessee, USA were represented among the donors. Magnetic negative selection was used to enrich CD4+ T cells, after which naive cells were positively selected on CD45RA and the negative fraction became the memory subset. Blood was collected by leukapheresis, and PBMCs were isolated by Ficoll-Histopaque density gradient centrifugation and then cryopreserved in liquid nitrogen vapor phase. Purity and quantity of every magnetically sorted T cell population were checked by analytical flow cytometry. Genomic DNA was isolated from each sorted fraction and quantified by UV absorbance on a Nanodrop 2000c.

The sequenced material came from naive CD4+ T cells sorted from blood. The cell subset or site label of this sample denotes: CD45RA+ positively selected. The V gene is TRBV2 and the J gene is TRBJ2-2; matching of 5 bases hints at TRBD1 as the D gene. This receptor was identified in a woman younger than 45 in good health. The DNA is TGTGCCAGCAGTGTGACAGCGAGCACCGGGGAGCTGTTTTTT. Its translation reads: CASSVTASTGELFF.